The next 26 T cell receptor beta chains were all read from a single sample in a study of OX40 agonist ivuxolimab in advanced cancers. The method was immunoSEQ multiplex PCR; TCRdb's version includes in-frame clones alone and lacks a portion of them. The top ten hold 0.65% to 0.95% of the sample, which has about 82,000 clones, almost 90% seen once. This specimen consisted of CD4+ or CD8+ T cells sorted from blood, obtained in a trial of the OX40 agonist ivuxolimab. These receptors were taken from an adult with an advanced solid tumor such as melanoma, head and neck, liver or kidney cancer.

The CDR3: CASSGPGRSGELFF. The DNA of the CDR3 is TGTGCCAGTAGTGGGCCGGGACGCTCCGGGGAGCTGTTTTTT. This rearrangement joins TRBV19 to TRBJ2-2; perhaps D is TRBD1 or TRBD2 (5 bases each). In germline, CDR1 is LNHDA, CDR2 SQIVND (reference sequence). The CDR3 runs to 14 residues. The ends were cut back, 5 bases at V and 6 bases at J, with 13 bases in the middle.

This rearrangement joins TRBV30 to TRBJ1-6; a possible D gene is TRBD1 (6 bases). V was pared by 5 bases and J by 4 bases, with 6 bases between. Germline CDR1 reads GTSNPN; CDR2 reads SVGIG (reference sequence). This CDR3 spans 12 amino acids. Here the CDR3 reads CAWGQYNSPLHF. The DNA of the CDR3 is TGTGCCTGGGGACAGTATAATTCACCCCTCCACTTT.

This clone was observed a few times. In nucleotides, the CDR3 is TGTGCCAGCAGTGCCCGGACAGCCGACTCTGGAAACACCATATATTTT. Protein product: CASSARTADSGNTIYF. V usage is TRBV6-1 and J usage is TRBJ1-3; tentatively, D is TRBD1 (6 bases). The V and J ends lost 4 bases and 0 bases respectively, with 13 bases between them. CDR1 is MNHNS, CDR2 SASEGT, per germline. The CDR3 contains 16 residues.

The chain carries TRBV7-2 and TRBJ1-1; D ambiguous. CDR1 SGHTA and CDR2 FQGNSA come from the germline V gene. Between the trimmed V and J ends, which lost 7 bases and 1 base, there was a span of 16 bases. The CDR3 contains 15 residues. CDR3 nucleotides: TGTGCCAGCATCCTAGCGGCAGGTGAGAACACTGAAGCTTTCTTT. This sequence encodes CASILAAGENTEAFF.

This chain connects TRBV2 to TRBJ2-3; TRBD1 agrees at 10 bases. Germline V gene lookup returns CDR1 SNHLY and CDR2 FYNNEI. The CDR3 has 15 amino acids. V shed 5 bases, J shed 2 bases, and the junction held 4 bases outside the gene matches. DNA of the CDR3: TGTGCCAGCAGTTTGGGACAGGGGTACACAGATACGCAGTATTTT. This sequence encodes CASSLGQGYTDTQYF.

This chain connects TRBV5-4 to TRBJ1-5; tentative D call: TRBD1 (5 bases). The ends were cut back, 0 bases at V and 7 bases at J, with 8 bases in the middle. Germline V gene sequence: CDR1 SGHNT, CDR2 YYREEE (reference sequence). The CDR3 runs 13 residues. The CDR3 is CASSLDWGQPQHF. The DNA for the CDR3 is TGTGCCAGCAGCTTGGATTGGGGCCAGCCCCAGCATTTT.

The V and J genes are TRBV11-1 and TRBJ2-1; tentatively, D is TRBD2 (5 bases). The CDR3 has 14 residues. Germline CDR1 reads SGHAT; CDR2 reads FQDESV (reference sequence). The germline V and J ends were trimmed by 3 bases and 8 bases, with 14 bases remaining between them. CDR3 protein: CASSFIYSVHEQFF. In DNA form, the CDR3 reads TGTGCCAGCAGCTTTATCTATAGCGTCCATGAGCAGTTCTTC.

V is TRBV5-6 and J is TRBJ2-2, with 9 bases identical to TRBD2. The CDR3 runs 14 residues. J was trimmed by 7 bases and V by 4 bases; bases with no gene match: 5. Per germline, CDR1 SGHDT and CDR2 YYEEEE. CDR3 amino acids: CASSISGRFGELFF. As DNA, the CDR3 is TGTGCCAGCAGCATAAGCGGGAGGTTCGGGGAGCTGTTTTTT.

The V call is TRBV7-2, the J call TRBJ1-3; D not certain. This CDR3 is 14 amino acids long. The ends were cut back, 8 bases at V and 1 base at J, with 12 bases in the middle. Per germline, CDR1 SGHTA and CDR2 FQGNSA. Here the CDR3 reads CASPLAPSGNTIYF. As DNA, the CDR3 is TGTGCCAGCCCCTTAGCCCCTTCTGGAAACACCATATATTTT.

This rearrangement joins TRBV11-3 to TRBJ2-3; D unclear. This CDR3 has 14 residues. CDR1 is SGHNT and CDR2 is YENEEA in the germline V gene. V dropped 3 bases and J dropped 2 bases, with 9 bases sitting between them. CDR3 bases: TGTGCCAGCAGCTTGCGAACCAACACAGATACGCAGTATTTT. Amino acid sequence: CASSLRTNTDTQYF.

This sequence joins TRBV19 and TRBJ2-1, with 9 nucleotides matching TRBD2. Germline V gene sequence: CDR1 LNHDA, CDR2 SQIVND (reference sequence). CDR3 length: 14 residues. V shed 3 bases, J shed 7 bases, and the junction held 4 bases outside the gene matches. For the CDR3, the DNA is TGTGCCAGTAGTATCGCGGGAGGGCGAAATGAGCAGTTCTTC. It codes for CASSIAGGRNEQFF.

This chain uses TRBV6-7 with TRBJ2-2; 8 nucleotides align to TRBD2. TRBV6-7 is sorted into the ORF group, with uncertain function. CDR3 size: 19 residues. The V segment lost 0 bases and the J segment 0 bases; nucleotides outside the gene matches: 9. CDR3 protein: CASSYSSTSGVANTGELFF. The CDR3 DNA is TGTGCCAGCAGTTACTCGAGTACTAGCGGAGTCGCGAACACCGGGGAGCTGTTTTTT.

The CDR3 DNA sequence: TGCGCCAGCAGCGGTGCCGGGACAGGGGGCATGGAGACCCAGTACTTC. Its translation is CASSGAGTGGMETQYF. The V and J genes are TRBV5-1 and TRBJ2-5; 12 nucleotides match TRBD1. After removal of 4 bases from V and 5 bases from J, the junction contained 9 bases not matched to a gene. Per germline, CDR1 SGHRS and CDR2 YFSETQ. CDR3 length equals 16 residues.

The rearrangement links TRBV2 to TRBJ1-5; D remains unclear. CDR3 length equals 13 residues. The germline V gene has CDR1 SNHLY and CDR2 FYNNEI. V lost 7 bases and J lost 6, with 13 bases in between. Written as DNA, the CDR3 is TGTGCCAGCACCGGAGGGAGGGTTCAGCCCCAGCATTTT. This sequence encodes CASTGGRVQPQHF.

The chain combines TRBV5-1 with TRBJ2-3, with 7 bases matching TRBD2. Germline CDR1 and CDR2: SGHRS and YFSETQ. CDR3 size: 19 residues. J was trimmed by 1 base and V by 0 bases; bases with no gene match: 14. The CDR3 nucleotides are TGCGCCAGCAGCTTGGGCGTTTCTAGCGGCCCGATAGGCACAGATACGCAGTATTTT. The encoded protein is CASSLGVSSGPIGTDTQYF.

This rearrangement joins TRBV6-6 to TRBJ2-1; D is possibly TRBD2 (6 bases). The CDR3 runs 16 residues. Deletions cut 6 bases from V and 4 bases from J, with 19 bases between. Germline lookup yields CDR1 MNHNY and CDR2 SVGAGI (reference sequence). This CDR3 is CASSPGGLAPYNEQFF. For the CDR3, the DNA is TGTGCCAGCAGCCCCGGAGGGCTAGCGCCTTACAATGAGCAGTTCTTC.

The chain employs TRBV4-2 and TRBJ2-3; 11 bases agree with TRBD2. The CDR3 spans 15 residues. Germline values: CDR1 LGHNA, CDR2 YNFKEQ. The V segment lost 4 bases and the J segment 5 bases; nucleotides outside the gene matches: 5. CDR3 in amino acids: CASSLTSGTRDTQYF. The CDR3 region has the DNA TGTGCCAGCAGCCTGACTAGCGGGACCAGAGATACGCAGTATTTT.

DNA of the CDR3: TGCAGTGCTAGCCCACGGGGGGAAGCTTTCTTT. This gives the protein CSASPRGEAFF. This sequence joins TRBV20-1 and TRBJ1-1; D is possibly TRBD1 (5 bases). The CDR3 is 11 residues long. V lost 3 bases and J 8 bases, leaving 10 bases between the germline ends. From germline, CDR1 is DFQATT and CDR2 SNEGSKA (reference sequence).

The rearrangement joins TRBV28 to TRBJ1-5; D not certain. Trimming cost V 4 bases and J 6 bases, with 16 bases left between them. Germline values: CDR1 MDHEN, CDR2 SYDVKM. CDR3 size: 15 residues. The CDR3 here is CASSSPPADVQPQHF. The CDR3, as DNA: TGTGCCAGCAGTTCCCCTCCGGCCGACGTTCAGCCCCAGCATTTT.

The chain links TRBV5-1 to TRBJ1-2; a weak D match, TRBD1 (5 bases). From germline, CDR1 is SGHRS and CDR2 YFSETQ. V shed 4 bases and J shed 2 bases, with 12 bases lying between them. The length of the CDR3 is 14 residues. CDR3 DNA sequence: TGCGCCAGCAGCGGTTTGGGGGTGAACTATGGCTACACCTTC. Its translation is CASSGLGVNYGYTF. Full variable domain (remainder filled in from reference TRBV5-1 and TRBJ1-2): KAGVTQTPRYLIKTRGQQVTLSCSPISGHRSVSWYQQTPGQGLQFLFEYFSETQRNKGNFPGRFSGRQFSNSRSEMNVSTLELGDSALYLCASSGLGVNYGYTFGSGTRLTVV.

Only one count was recorded for this clone. The rearrangement uses TRBV6-6 and TRBJ1-2; TRBD1 agrees at 9 bases. This CDR3 is built from 14 residues. V dropped 2 bases and J dropped 2; count of bases not matched to a gene: 0. The V gene's germline CDR1 is MNHNY and CDR2 SVGAGI (reference sequence). The CDR3 sequence is CASSYGQGNYGYTF. For the CDR3, the DNA is TGTGCCAGCAGTTACGGACAGGGGAACTATGGCTACACCTTC.

V usage is TRBV7-2 and J usage is TRBJ1-5; a possible D gene is TRBD1 (6 bases). CDR1 and CDR2 from the germline V gene are SGHTA and FQGNSA. Trimming shortened V by 5 bases and J by 4 bases, and 15 bases separated the two germline ends. The CDR3 is 15 amino acids. The DNA for the CDR3 is TGTGCCAGCAGCCTACAGGGTTGGTCGAATCAGCCCCAGCATTTT. It is translated as CASSLQGWSNQPQHF.

A remark on this clone: Other DNA sequences in the same sample also yield this CDR3. The J gene is TRBJ1-5, the V gene TRBV19, with unresolved D. The length of the CDR3 is 15 residues. The germline gives CDR1 LNHDA, CDR2 SQIVND (reference sequence). Trimming left V 8 bases short and J 0 bases short, with 14 bases between. The CDR3 nucleotides read TGTGCCAGTTCAATTCCGAGACTTAGCAATCAGCCCCAGCATTTT. This encodes CASSIPRLSNQPQHF.

V and J are TRBV5-6 and TRBJ2-3; 8 bases match TRBD2. Per germline, CDR1 SGHDT and CDR2 YYEEEE. The CDR3 is 16 amino acids. Trimming removed 1 base from V and 6 bases from J; junction bases left unmatched: 10. This CDR3 is CASSLFGTSYRDTQYF. Here the CDR3 DNA reads TGTGCCAGCAGCTTGTTCGGGACTAGTTATCGGGATACGCAGTATTTT. Using reference TRBV5-6 and TRBJ2-3 for the parts outside the CDR3, the full variable domain is DAGVTQSPTHLIKTRGQQVTLRCSPKSGHDTVSWYQQALGQGPQFIFQYYEEEERQRGNFPDRFSGHQFPNYSSELNVNALLLGDSALYLCASSLFGTSYRDTQYFGPGTRLTVL.

The chain has TRBV4-3 and TRBJ2-6; TRBD1 aligns across 8 bases. Unmatched junction bases numbered 19, after V lost 0 bases and J lost 3 bases. CDR1 is LGHNA, CDR2 YSLEER, per germline. The CDR3 contains 22 residues. CDR3 in DNA: TGCGCCAGCAGCCAAGATGGTTTTAGTTTCGGCCAGGGGGCCGGTGGGGCCAACGTCCTGACTTTC. It encodes CASSQDGFSFGQGAGGANVLTF.

This clone has more than one count but fewer than ten. The genes are TRBV2 and TRBJ1-3; no firm D call. Trimming stripped 8 bases from V and 0 bases from J, with 8 bases between. The germline V gene has CDR1 SNHLY and CDR2 FYNNEI. The CDR3 spans 13 residues. The CDR3 region is CASSVSSGNTIYF. CDR3 bases: TGTGCCAGCTCTGTGTCCTCTGGAAACACCATATATTTT.